This T cell receptor beta chain was sequenced for a study of blood T cell repertoires in COVID-19. Method: immunoSEQ multiplex PCR; TCRdb's copy keeps in-frame clones and lacks some. The sample includes around 430,000 clones, 70% to 90% of them seen just once. V was trimmed by 5 bases and J by 3 bases, leaving 12 bases between them. There are 14 residues in the CDR3. From germline, CDR1 is MNHEY and CDR2 SMNVEV (reference sequence). The sequence derives from a woman between 50 and 59 years old with COVID-19, enrolled during active disease. Sequenced material: peripheral blood. This chain uses TRBV27 with TRBJ2-3, with a tentative D call TRBD2 (5 bases). The CDR3 coding sequence is TGTGCCAGCAGTCGAACTAGTAGGACAGATACGCAGTATTTT. This sequence encodes CASSRTSRTDTQYF.